These 32 T cell receptor beta chains share one sample of origin, sequenced in a study of T cell changes during pregnancy in multiple sclerosis. Data came from immunoSEQ multiplex PCR; TCRdb stores just in-frame clones and leaves some out. Counted here are just under 20,000 clones, 89% occurring once; the ten biggest clones make up about 7.5%. The sample here was CD8+ T cells from peripheral blood mononuclear cells, taken in the second trimester of pregnancy. All receptors come from a female donor in good health, enrolled as a control in a pregnancy study.

CDR3 DNA: TGTGCCTGGAGTGTAGGGACAGGGGGGGAGACCCAGTACTTC. Translated: CAWSVGTGGETQYF. This chain links TRBV30 with TRBJ2-5; TRBD1 aligns across 11 bases. The CDR3 has 14 amino acids. The junction had 2 bases not matched to a gene; V was cut back by 0 bases and J by 5 bases. CDR1 and CDR2 (germline): GTSNPN, SVGIG (reference sequence).

This clone has only one observation. The chain is built from TRBV6-5 and TRBJ1-1, with D perhaps matching TRBD1 (5 bases). This CDR3 is built from 12 residues. CDR1 and CDR2 (germline): MNHEY, SVGAGI. V was clipped by 4 bases and J by 6 bases, with 9 bases between them. CDR3 nucleotide sequence: TGTGCCAGCAGTTGGGGGGGGGCTGAAGCTTTCTTT. This translates into CASSWGGAEAFF.

This clone was seen only a few times. This sequence joins TRBV30 and TRBJ1-1, with unresolved D. Trimming took off 0 bases at V and 2 bases at J, with 7 bases between the two ends. There are 13 residues in the CDR3. In germline, CDR1 is GTSNPN, CDR2 SVGIG (reference sequence). The CDR3 loop is CAWSVAGNTEAFF. The CDR3 coding sequence is TGTGCCTGGAGTGTAGCAGGAAACACTGAAGCTTTCTTT. Combining the CDR3 with reference TRBV30 and TRBJ1-1 gives the whole variable domain SQTIHQWPATLVQPVGSPLSLECTVEGTSNPNLYWYRQAAGRGLQLLFYSVGIGQISSEVPQNLSASRPQDRQFILSSKKLLLSDSGFYLCAWSVAGNTEAFFGQGTRLTVV.

V is TRBV6-4 and J is TRBJ2-1, with 11 positions matching TRBD2. After removal of 3 bases from V and 7 bases from J, the junction contained 8 bases not matched to a gene. The V gene's germline CDR1 is MRHNA and CDR2 SNTAGT. The CDR3 has 16 amino acids. The CDR3, as DNA: TGTGCCAGCAGTGATACCGGGACTAGCGGCCCGAATGAGCAGTTCTTC. Protein sequence: CASSDTGTSGPNEQFF.

V is TRBV6-4 and J is TRBJ2-1; 13 bases agree with TRBD2. The CDR3 spans 14 residues. V lost 8 bases, J lost 9 bases, and 7 bases stayed unmatched. CDR1 and CDR2 from the germline V gene are MRHNA and SNTAGT. CDR3 sequence: CASGELAGGGEQFF. CDR3 coding DNA: TGTGCCAGCGGAGAACTAGCGGGGGGGGGTGAGCAGTTCTTC.

The chain links TRBV7-9 to TRBJ1-3; tentative D call: TRBD1 (5 bases). Between the trimmed V and J ends, which lost 3 bases and 0 bases, there was a span of 9 bases. CDR1 and CDR2 from the germline V gene are SEHNR and FQNEAQ (reference sequence). The CDR3 consists of 15 residues. For the CDR3, the DNA is TGTGCCAGCAGCTTTTCCGACAGCTCTGGAAACACCATATATTTT. Protein: CASSFSDSSGNTIYF.

The rearrangement joins TRBV21-1 to TRBJ2-7; the table assigns TRBD1, which was not confirmed against the DNA. TRBV21-1 is annotated as a pseudogene. CDR3 size: 14 residues. The CDR3 sequence is CASSFQDSSNEQYF. CDR3 bases: TGTGCCAGCAGCTTCCAGGACAGTTCCAACGAGCAGTACTTC.

The chain has TRBV19 and TRBJ1-5; D gene unclear. V was trimmed by 4 bases and J by 0 bases, leaving 7 bases between them. Germline-derived CDR1 and CDR2 are LNHDA and SQIVND (reference sequence). The CDR3 is made up of 14 amino acids. CDR3: CASSTGSSNQPQHF. DNA for the CDR3: TGTGCCAGTAGTACAGGATCTAGCAATCAGCCCCAGCATTTT.

V is TRBV7-9 and J is TRBJ2-7; no clear D gene. With 7 bases removed from V and 0 bases from J, the gap between germline ends came to 16 bases. Germline loops: CDR1 SEHNR, CDR2 FQNEAQ (reference sequence). The CDR3 extends over 15 amino acids. CDR3 nucleotide sequence: TGTGCCAGCATCACCAACCAGGCGCCCTCCTACGAGCAGTACTTC. Translation gives CASITNQAPSYEQYF.

The rearrangement joins TRBV4-1 to TRBJ2-1; the match to TRBD2 covers 8 bases. CDR1 is MGHRA, CDR2 YSYEKL, per germline. Losses at the gene ends were 3 bases for V and 4 bases for J; bases not matched to a gene: 8. The CDR3 consists of 16 residues. The CDR3: CASSHVLAEIYNEQFF. In nucleotides, the CDR3 is TGCGCCAGCAGCCATGTACTAGCGGAGATTTACAATGAGCAGTTCTTC.

The CDR3 sequence is CASSDGETSTDTQYF. The CDR3 nucleotides read TGTGCCAGCAGTGACGGAGAAACTAGCACAGATACGCAGTATTTT. The genes are TRBV6-4 and TRBJ2-3, with no clear D. V was clipped by 2 bases and J by 0 bases, with 9 bases between them. CDR1 and CDR2 (germline): MRHNA, SNTAGT. The CDR3 consists of 15 residues.

This rearrangement joins TRBV27 to TRBJ1-1; D unresolved. Germline V lookup: CDR1 MNHEY, CDR2 SMNVEV (reference sequence). The CDR3 is made up of 13 amino acids. Trimming shortened V by 0 bases and J by 6 bases, and 8 bases separated the two germline ends. CDR3 amino acids: CASSLSGGAEAFF. CDR3 DNA sequence: TGTGCCAGCAGTTTATCGGGAGGCGCTGAAGCTTTCTTT.

The chain carries TRBV29-1 and TRBJ1-2; D is ambiguous. The CDR3 runs to 14 residues. V was pared by 6 bases and J by 3 bases, with 17 bases between. Germline V gene lookup returns CDR1 SQVTM and CDR2 ANQGSEA. CDR3 sequence: CSVERPGVDYGYTF. The CDR3 nucleotides are TGCAGCGTGGAACGACCCGGGGTTGACTATGGCTACACCTTC.

The chain joins TRBV6-5 to TRBJ1-1; D remains ambiguous. This CDR3 contains 16 residues. Trimming shortened V by 4 bases and J by 4 bases, and 19 bases separated the two germline ends. Germline-derived CDR1 and CDR2 are MNHEY and SVGAGI. The CDR3 DNA reads TGTGCCAGCAGTTCTCATCCCGGGTCGGCGGGCACTGAAGCTTTCTTT. Its translation is CASSSHPGSAGTEAFF.

The chain combines TRBV27 with TRBJ1-2, with 8 bases identical to TRBD1. The junction had 6 bases not matched to a gene; V was cut back by 4 bases and J by 8 bases. There are 13 residues in the CDR3. Germline loops: CDR1 MNHEY, CDR2 SMNVEV (reference sequence). For the CDR3, the DNA is TGTGCCAGCAGTTGGACAGGGCTGGGGGGCTACACCTTC. Its translation is CASSWTGLGGYTF.

This sequence joins TRBV27 and TRBJ2-2; D might be TRBD2 (7 bases). The CDR3 is 18 amino acids. V lost 1 base to trimming and J lost 2 bases, with 17 bases between them. Germline V lookup: CDR1 MNHEY, CDR2 SMNVEV (reference sequence). The CDR3 DNA reads as TGTGCCAGCAGTTTATGGGGGGGCCCAGGGGTCAACACCGGGGAGCTGTTTTTT. It encodes CASSLWGGPGVNTGELFF.

The chain has TRBV5-1 and TRBJ1-2; the D gene is possibly TRBD1 (5 bases). Looked up from germline, CDR1 is SGHRS and CDR2 is YFSETQ. The length of the CDR3 is 14 residues. The V end lost 4 bases, the J end lost 4 bases, and 14 bases lay between the germline ends. In nucleotides, the CDR3 is TGCGCCAGCAGCCCGACGGGGGGAATCTATGGCTACACCTTC. This sequence encodes CASSPTGGIYGYTF. Full variable domain (outside the CDR3, taken from reference TRBV5-1 and TRBJ1-2): KAGVTQTPRYLIKTRGQQVTLSCSPISGHRSVSWYQQTPGQGLQFLFEYFSETQRNKGNFPGRFSGRQFSNSRSEMNVSTLELGDSALYLCASSPTGGIYGYTFGSGTRLTVV.

This chain connects TRBV9 to TRBJ1-2; D remains ambiguous. The CDR3 has 10 residues. CDR1 is SGDLS, CDR2 YYNGEE, per germline. Trimming took off 3 bases at V and 12 bases at J, with 9 bases between the two ends. For the CDR3, the DNA is TGTGCCAGCAGCGGTCCACCGGACACCTTC. It is translated as CASSGPPDTF.

The chain recombines TRBV6-5 with TRBJ2-2; no clear D gene. CDR1 is MNHEY, CDR2 SVGAGI, per germline. Trimming took off 0 bases at V and 5 bases at J, with 4 bases between the two ends. The CDR3 covers 13 residues. As DNA, the CDR3 is TGTGCCAGCAGTTACTCCCCGACCGGGGAGCTGTTTTTT. Residues: CASSYSPTGELFF.

The genes are TRBV27 and TRBJ2-7; tentative D call: TRBD2 (7 bases). Trimming removed 0 bases at V and 6 bases at J, with 18 bases between. The CDR3 covers 16 residues. The germline CDR1 and CDR2 sequences are MNHEY and SMNVEV (reference sequence). Written as DNA, the CDR3 is TGTGCCAGCAGTTTATCAAGGGGGAGGGCCTCGGGCGAGCAGTACTTC. Its protein is CASSLSRGRASGEQYF.

The V gene is TRBV19, the J gene TRBJ2-3; D possibly corresponds to TRBD2 (5 bases). The germline gives CDR1 LNHDA, CDR2 SQIVND (reference sequence). V dropped 5 bases and J dropped 2 bases, with 11 bases sitting between them. CDR3 length: 14 amino acids. The CDR3 DNA follows: TGTGCCAGTAGTGCAAGCGGTTCCACAGATACGCAGTATTTT. Translation gives CASSASGSTDTQYF.

In this sample, this clone turned up once. This chain joins TRBV5-1 and TRBJ2-7, with D unresolved. The CDR3 totals 15 residues. Germline V gene data show CDR1 as SGHRS and CDR2 as YFSETQ. V dropped 1 base and J dropped 0 bases, with 11 bases sitting between them. DNA for the CDR3: TGCGCCAGCAGCTTGAGTCGGCGGCCCTCCTACGAGCAGTACTTC. As protein: CASSLSRRPSYEQYF.

This clone has a handful of counts. This chain links TRBV28 with TRBJ2-7, with D possibly matching TRBD2 (5 bases). The CDR3 has 11 amino acids. Trimming left V 6 bases short and J 5 bases short, with 8 bases between. The germline gives CDR1 MDHEN, CDR2 SYDVKM. The DNA for the CDR3 is TGTGCCAGCAGCGGGATAAACGAGCAGTACTTC. Its protein is CASSGINEQYF.

This clone has more than one count but fewer than ten. This chain connects TRBV10-2 to TRBJ1-1; 7 bases map to TRBD1. Germline values: CDR1 WSHSY, CDR2 SAAADI. CDR3 size: 13 residues. With V trimmed by 8 bases and J by 3 bases, 6 bases remained unmatched. CDR3 loop: CASGRDRHTEAFF. CDR3 sequence (DNA): TGCGCCAGCGGACGGGACAGACACACTGAAGCTTTCTTT.

The CDR3 region is CASMGQDSYEQYF. For the CDR3, the DNA is TGTGCCAGCATGGGACAGGACTCCTACGAGCAGTACTTC. The rearrangement uses TRBV2 and TRBJ2-7; 8 bases line up with TRBD1. This CDR3 region has 13 residues. CDR1 SNHLY and CDR2 FYNNEI come from the germline V gene. Trimming took 7 bases from V and 0 from J; bases not matched to a gene: 2. The full variable domain, with the rest looked up from reference TRBV2 and TRBJ2-7, is EPEVTQTPSHQVTQMGQEVILRCVPISNHLYFYWYRQILGQKVEFLVSFYNNEISEKSEIFDDQFSVERPDGSNFTLKIRSTKLEDSAMYFCASMGQDSYEQYFGPGTRLTVT.

The chain couples TRBV6-4 to TRBJ2-1; 8 positions agree with TRBD2. This CDR3 region has 14 residues. Trimming cost V 3 bases and J 7 bases; bases outside gene matches: 5. Germline CDR1 and CDR2: MRHNA and SNTAGT. The CDR3 nucleotides read TGTGCCAGCAGTGATGCCGGGGGGGCGAATGAGCAGTTCTTC. Protein product: CASSDAGGANEQFF.

This sequence joins TRBV5-1 and TRBJ2-1; 7 nucleotides match TRBD2. CDR1 is SGHRS, CDR2 YFSETQ, per germline. This CDR3 is 15 amino acids long. V lost 4 bases and J lost 8; bases outside the gene matches: 12. CDR3 sequence: CASSPESGTWDEQFF. CDR3 nucleotide sequence: TGCGCCAGCAGCCCGGAAAGCGGGACCTGGGATGAGCAGTTCTTC.

The chain recombines TRBV6-1 with TRBJ2-3; 8 bases line up with TRBD2. The CDR3 extends over 16 amino acids. V lost 1 base and J lost 4; bases outside the gene matches: 7. Germline V gene data show CDR1 as MNHNS and CDR2 as SASEGT. The CDR3 DNA is TGTGCCAGCAGTGAAGTAGGGACTAGGGTCGCAGATACGCAGTATTTT. Translation gives CASSEVGTRVADTQYF.

V gene TRBV6-1 combines with J gene TRBJ2-3, with 11 bases identical to TRBD2. CDR1 is MNHNS and CDR2 is SASEGT in the germline V gene. This CDR3 contains 15 residues. V trimming: 8 bases; J trimming: 7 bases; junction bases outside the gene matches: 11. CDR3 DNA sequence: TGTGCCAGCGGACTACTAGCGGGAGTCCCGCATACGCAGTATTTT. Translating it yields CASGLLAGVPHTQYF.

The CDR3 DNA sequence: TGTGCCAGCTCCGGGAGCTCCTACGAGCAGTACTTC. This sequence encodes CASSGSSYEQYF. The gene calls are TRBV7-6 and TRBJ2-7; D may be TRBD2 (6 bases). This CDR3 has 12 amino acids. In germline, CDR1 is SGHVS, CDR2 FNYEAQ. Trimming took off 8 bases at V and 0 bases at J, with 8 bases between the two ends.

The chain employs TRBV6-4 and TRBJ2-3; TRBD1 aligns across 8 bases. Trimming removed 8 bases from V and 1 base from J; junction bases left unmatched: 8. This CDR3 comprises 15 residues. Per the germline V gene, CDR1 is MRHNA and CDR2 is SNTAGT. Here the CDR3 reads CASGPGQGGTDTQYF. CDR3 in DNA: TGTGCCAGCGGACCAGGACAGGGAGGCACAGATACGCAGTATTTT.

This clone was observed a handful of times. The chain recombines TRBV6-1 with TRBJ1-2; 7 nucleotides match TRBD1. The CDR3 runs to 15 residues. Germline V gene lookup returns CDR1 MNHNS and CDR2 SASEGT. The V and J ends lost 2 bases and 6 bases, in that order; junction bases with no gene match: 9. CDR3 amino acids: CASSEQAGGADGYTF. The CDR3 nucleotides read TGTGCCAGCAGTGAACAAGCAGGGGGAGCGGATGGCTACACCTTC.